This paragraph reports one TCR beta chain. The antigen remains undetermined. The data were obtained in a study of somatic mutations in cytotoxic T cells in rheumatoid arthritis. Study-level information: Patients had less than 35 ml EDTA blood drawn right after diagnosis, before any treatment.

The study's findings and limits: Between rheumatoid arthritis patients and age-matched healthy controls, CD8+ T-cell clonality showed no significant difference.

V shed 4 bases, J shed 7 bases, and the junction held 6 bases outside the gene matches. Per germline, CDR1 SGHNT and CDR2 YYREEE (reference sequence). The CDR3 extends over 13 amino acids. The assay was immunoSEQ multiplex PCR, and TCRdb's table has in-frame clones only and misses some. This table holds 4,500 to 5,500 clones, over 70% found once. The J gene is TRBJ2-5, the V gene TRBV5-4; 8 nucleotides line up with TRBD1. Specimen: CD8+ T cells sorted from blood. The source of this sequence is a man between 65 and 79 years old with rheumatoid arthritis. This CDR3 is CASSQGQDPTQYF. In DNA form, the CDR3 reads TGTGCCAGCAGCCAGGGACAGGACCCGACCCAGTACTTC.